The 23 T cell receptor beta chains reported below all come from one sample, sequenced in a study of T cell repertoires in cytomegalovirus infection (dated by TCRdb to the late 2010s). The sample's treatment or condition label, decoded: in vitro stimulation with specific CMV peptide epitopes to enrich CMV-specific T cells. Sequencing took place on an Illumina HiSeq 1500. TCRdb reworked the public reads: Q25 trimming with fastp, MiXCR clone assembly, productive beta chains retained. Rows with one shared CDR3 protein collapse into an entry with the most common genes and DNA. A total of under 850,000 distinct CDR3 sequences appear in this sample, around 31% of them only once. The top ten clonotypes cover 15% to 20% of the sample. Their antigens remain unidentified. Sequencing was performed on cultured PBMCs, taken from culture after CMV antigen stimulation. The receptors originated from a human donor in good health (CMV status not recorded). Some clones in this sample may be carry-over from other donors' samples.

The rearrangement uses TRBV28 and TRBJ2-1; D possibly uses TRBD1 or TRBD2 (5 bases each). Germline values: CDR1 MDHEN, CDR2 SYDVKM. V lost 5 bases and J lost 0, with 14 bases in between. The CDR3 contains 16 residues. CDR3 region: CASSRYGAPSYNEQFF. In DNA, the CDR3 is TGTGCCAGCAGTCGTTACGGGGCTCCCTCCTACAATGAGCAGTTCTTC.

This clonotype was counted at least ten times. CDR3 DNA: TGTGCCAGCAGCTCCTCCGGGACAGGGAATCAGCCCCAGCATTTT. This translates into CASSSSGTGNQPQHF. The chain uses TRBV7-2 and TRBJ1-5; 9 bases agree with TRBD1. Germline CDR1 is SGHTA and CDR2 is FQGNSA. Trimming at V came to 4 bases and at J to 4 bases, leaving 5 bases not matched to a gene. The CDR3 is made up of 15 amino acids.

This clonotype was recorded many times. The rearrangement joins TRBV7-6 to TRBJ2-1, with D possibly matching TRBD2 (6 bases). The CDR3 spans 16 residues. Deletions cut 1 base from V and 0 bases from J, with 10 bases between. Germline CDR1 and CDR2: SGHVS and FNYEAQ. CDR3 coding DNA: TGTGCCAGCAGCTTAGAGAAGGGAGGCTCCTACAATGAGCAGTTCTTC. This sequence encodes CASSLEKGGSYNEQFF.

V gene TRBV19 combines with J gene TRBJ1-1, with D hard to call. CDR1 and CDR2 from the germline V gene are LNHDA and SQIVND (reference sequence). V was shortened by 7 bases and J by 3 bases, with 9 bases between the two germline ends. The CDR3 is 12 amino acids. DNA of the CDR3: TGTGCCAGTATGGACGGGGACACTGAAGCTTTCTTT. It specifies CASMDGDTEAFF.

This clonotype was detected a few times. This rearrangement joins TRBV20-1 to TRBJ2-1; D is undetermined. CDR1 is DFQATT and CDR2 is SNEGSKA in the germline V gene (reference sequence). V was cut by 2 bases and J by 0 bases, with 14 bases left in between. CDR3 length: 16 amino acids. The CDR3 bases are TGCAGTGCTAGACCCTTAGCAGTAAGCTCCTACAATGAGCAGTTCTTC. Translation gives CSARPLAVSSYNEQFF.

The CDR3 nucleotides read TGTGCCAGCAGCTGGGGACTGGGACAGGGGACTCAGCCCCAGCATTTT. Protein: CASSWGLGQGTQPQHF. The rearrangement joins TRBV5-5 to TRBJ1-5; 10 bases fit TRBD1. The CDR3 is 16 amino acids. The germline gives CDR1 SGHKS, CDR2 YYEKEE (reference sequence). The junction had 9 bases not matched to a gene; V was cut back by 3 bases and J by 6 bases.

The CDR3 sequence: CASGPRSRGRSYNEQFF. As DNA, the CDR3 is TGTGCTAGTGGCCCCCGGAGCAGGGGGAGATCCTACAATGAGCAGTTCTTC. V is TRBV12-5 and J is TRBJ2-1; 7 nucleotides match TRBD1. Germline CDR1 reads LGHNT; CDR2 reads FRNRAP. V dropped 6 bases and J dropped 1; count of bases not matched to a gene: 12. The CDR3 runs to 17 residues. Based on the CDR3 plus reference TRBV12-5 and TRBJ2-1, the full variable domain is DARVTQTPRHKVTEMGQEVTMRCQPILGHNTVFWYRQTMMQGLELLAYFRNRAPLDDSGMPKDRFSAEMPDATLATLKIQPSEPRDSAVYFCASGPRSRGRSYNEQFFGPGTRLTVL.

The rearrangement uses TRBV4-1 and TRBJ2-7; D is possibly TRBD1 or TRBD2 (5 bases each). The CDR3 is made up of 15 amino acids. The germline CDR1 and CDR2 sequences are MGHRA and YSYEKL. Trimming stripped 1 base from V and 0 bases from J, with 10 bases between. The DNA for the CDR3 is TGCGCCAGCAGCCAAGTTATGGGGGACTCCTACGAGCAGTACTTC. Its protein product is CASSQVMGDSYEQYF.

The genes are TRBV12-3 or TRBV12-4 and TRBJ1-5, with no clear D. V lost 7 bases, J lost 7 bases, and 14 bases lay in between. The CDR3 totals 13 residues. CDR3 bases: TGTGCCAGCACCGTAGGAAGGGAGCAGCCCCAGCATTTT. It specifies CASTVGREQPQHF.

This clonotype was found a few times. In nucleotides, the CDR3 is TGTGCCAGCAGCTTAGATTGGGGTATGACAGATACGCAGTATTTT. This codes for CASSLDWGMTDTQYF. The gene calls are TRBV11-2 and TRBJ2-3, with no clear D. This CDR3 is 15 amino acids long. The V end lost 0 bases, the J end lost 3 bases, and 10 bases lay between the germline ends. Germline CDR1 and CDR2: SGHAT and FQNNGV.

The V and J genes are TRBV19 and TRBJ1-4; D uncertain. This CDR3 has 10 amino acids. The V gene lost 9 bases and the J gene lost 8 bases, with 7 bases spanning the gap. Germline V CDR1 and CDR2: LNHDA, SQIVND (reference sequence). The CDR3 region is CASGSEKLFF. CDR3 nucleotide sequence: TGTGCCAGCGGGAGCGAAAAACTGTTTTTT.

V is TRBV19 and J is TRBJ2-3; D perhaps matches TRBD1 (7 bases). V was cut by 4 bases and J by 4 bases, with 9 bases left in between. Germline lookup yields CDR1 LNHDA and CDR2 SQIVND (reference sequence). The CDR3 totals 13 residues. The CDR3 sequence is CASSTGGPDTQYF. CDR3 nucleotide sequence: TGTGCCAGTAGTACAGGGGGGCCAGATACGCAGTATTTT. The variable domain in full, with the rest retrieved from reference TRBV19 and TRBJ2-3, is DGGITQSPKYLFRKEGQNVTLSCEQNLNHDAMYWYRQDPGQGLRLIYYSQIVNDFQKGDIAEGYSVSREKKESFPLTVTSAQKNPTAFYLCASSTGGPDTQYFGPGTRLTVL.

The rearrangement uses TRBV10-3 and TRBJ2-3, with 8 bases lining up with TRBD2. CDR3 size: 16 residues. With 0 bases clipped from V and 2 bases from J, the junction kept 4 bases outside the gene matches. Per germline, CDR1 ENHRY and CDR2 SYGVKD. CDR3 DNA: TGTGCCATCAGTGAGTCAGGGACTAGGTACACAGATACGCAGTATTTT. Its protein product is CAISESGTRYTDTQYF.

This clonotype was counted many times. This chain connects TRBV7-2 to TRBJ1-4; no firm D call. Germline-derived CDR1 and CDR2 are SGHTA and FQGNSA. V lost 1 base and J 8 bases, leaving 14 bases between the germline ends. CDR3 length equals 15 residues. The CDR3 region is CASSLGGVRGEKLFF. CDR3 DNA sequence: TGTGCCAGCAGCTTAGGTGGGGTGCGAGGAGAAAAACTGTTTTTT.

The rearrangement uses TRBV3-1 and TRBJ2-3; perhaps TRBD2 as D (7 bases). The V end lost 4 bases, the J end lost 1 base, and 21 bases lay between the germline ends. The CDR3 totals 18 residues. Germline V CDR1 and CDR2: LGHDT, YNNKEL (reference sequence). For the CDR3, the DNA is TGTGCCAGCAGCCCCAAAAGGGTGCGGGGGCCTGGCACAGATACGCAGTATTTT. Its translation is CASSPKRVRGPGTDTQYF.

At least ten counts were recorded for this clonotype. This sequence joins TRBV7-2 and TRBJ2-1; D is uncertain. Germline assignment: CDR1 SGHTA and CDR2 FQGNSA. The V and J ends lost 2 bases and 4 bases respectively, with 9 bases between them. The length of the CDR3 is 14 residues. Here the CDR3 reads CASSLSQFYNEQFF. CDR3 bases: TGTGCCAGCAGCTTATCCCAGTTTTACAATGAGCAGTTCTTC.

The V call is TRBV12-3 or TRBV12-4, the J call TRBJ2-3, with D unclear. The ends were cut back, 5 bases at V and 3 bases at J, with 12 bases in the middle. The CDR3 totals 14 residues. The CDR3 loop reads CASSAMSWTDTQYF. In nucleotides, the CDR3 is TGTGCCAGCAGTGCCATGAGTTGGACAGATACGCAGTATTTT.

This clonotype was counted between two and nine times. The CDR3 DNA reads as TGTGCCAGCAGCCCCCTGACTCGTCGGGAGACCCAGTACTTC. It codes for CASSPLTRRETQYF. The chain has TRBV7-2 and TRBJ2-5; no reliable D call. The CDR3 runs 14 residues. Germline CDR1 and CDR2: SGHTA and FQGNSA. The V gene lost 5 bases and the J gene lost 5 bases, with 15 bases spanning the gap.

The rearrangement uses TRBV20-1 and TRBJ2-2; a weak D match, TRBD2 (5 bases). CDR1 and CDR2 (germline): DFQATT, SNEGSKA (reference sequence). The CDR3 contains 15 residues. Trimming removed 0 bases from V and 6 bases from J, with 14 bases in between. The CDR3 DNA follows: TGCAGTGCTAGAGAAGAGCGGCTTTTGGCCGGGGAGCTGTTTTTT. Its protein is CSAREERLLAGELFF.

This clonotype came up a few times. The chain uses TRBV20-1 and TRBJ2-3, with D possibly matching TRBD2 (5 bases). This CDR3 is 13 amino acids long. Germline CDR1 reads DFQATT; CDR2 reads SNEGSKA (reference sequence). Trimming removed 4 bases at V and 1 base at J, with 9 bases between. This CDR3 is CSATGLGTDTQYF. The CDR3 region has the DNA TGCAGTGCTACCGGACTTGGCACAGATACGCAGTATTTT.

This chain connects TRBV27 to TRBJ1-2, with 8 bases matching TRBD1. J was trimmed by 5 bases and V by 4 bases; bases with no gene match: 3. The CDR3 is 13 amino acids. Germline V lookup: CDR1 MNHEY, CDR2 SMNVEV (reference sequence). This CDR3 is CASSSNRGYGYTF. In DNA form, the CDR3 reads TGTGCCAGCAGTTCGAACAGGGGGTATGGCTACACCTTC.

The chain couples TRBV6-1 to TRBJ1-5; TRBD1 aligns across 9 bases. This CDR3 contains 16 residues. Trimming cost V 0 bases and J 7 bases; bases outside gene matches: 7. Germline CDR1 MNHNS, CDR2 SASEGT. The CDR3 nucleotides read TGTGCCAGCAGTGAAGCGGGGACAGGGCAATACCAGCCCCAGCATTTT. Residues: CASSEAGTGQYQPQHF.

This clonotype was counted ten times or more. This rearrangement joins TRBV6-1 to TRBJ1-5; D is ambiguous. Germline CDR1 is MNHNS and CDR2 is SASEGT. Trimming shortened V by 7 bases and J by 4 bases, and 17 bases separated the two germline ends. The CDR3 is 15 amino acids. The CDR3 is CASNNMILGNQPQHF. The CDR3 DNA is TGTGCCAGCAACAACATGATATTAGGGAATCAGCCCCAGCATTTT.